A selection of T cell receptor beta chains follows, all from one sample in a study of blood T cell repertoires in COVID-19. This table comes from immunoSEQ multiplex PCR, and its TCRdb copy is limited to in-frame clones, with some not included. This sample carries about 170,000 clones, approximately 85% of them seen once, and the ten largest clones take roughly 1.1%. Sequenced: peripheral blood. The receptors here all came from a man aged 60 to 75 who had recovered from COVID-19. Each CDR3 is given without its conserved first and last residue. The order of the fields is V gene, CDR3 protein.

V gene: TRBV7-7; CDR3 protein: ASSRGEDTEAF
V gene: TRBV11-3; CDR3 protein: ASSLTSRDTQY
V gene: TRBV4-1; CDR3 protein: ASSQIGDRATEAF
V gene: TRBV18; CDR3 protein: ASSPEGQKNYGYT
V gene: TRBV7-8; CDR3 protein: ASSLQGAVGELF
V gene: TRBV30; CDR3 protein: ASTQGAGEKLF
V gene: TRBV5-6; CDR3 protein: ASSLQGGYGYT
V gene: TRBV7-2; CDR3 protein: ASSFSPGDTDTQY
V gene: TRBV19; CDR3 protein: ASSSVSEQF
V gene: TRBV27; CDR3 protein: ASSDQGRQWEPQH
V gene: TRBV5-6; CDR3 protein: ASSLGAGQASNQPQH
V gene: TRBV9; CDR3 protein: ASSVGGTGDNEQF
V gene: TRBV18; CDR3 protein: ASSPQQDNEKLF
V gene: TRBV3-1/TRBV3-2; CDR3 protein: ASSQADRDGELF
V gene: TRBV18; CDR3 protein: ASSPANSPLH
V gene: TRBV13; CDR3 protein: ASSLGTSGVTDTQY
V gene: TRBV4-3; CDR3 protein: ASSRDRDSGYT
V gene: TRBV19; CDR3 protein: ASSTIQGVGADTQY
V gene: TRBV7-3; CDR3 protein: ASSAGQGYDSPLH
V gene: TRBV4-1; CDR3 protein: ASSQPRTGINYGYT
V gene: TRBV6-6; CDR3 protein: ASSLPGTGSNQPQH
V gene: TRBV15; CDR3 protein: ATSNLHGNEQF
V gene: TRBV19; CDR3 protein: ASSIEDSADTQY
V gene: TRBV6-1; CDR3 protein: ASSEEGGYTEAF
V gene: TRBV19; CDR3 protein: ASSSGQAYGYT
V gene: TRBV7-3; CDR3 protein: ASSSRSGAVNEQF
V gene: TRBV5-1; CDR3 protein: ASRDRVNTEAF
V gene: TRBV19; CDR3 protein: ASSILSGEQY
V gene: TRBV19; CDR3 protein: ASSSQWQGGGTGELF
V gene: TRBV29-1; CDR3 protein: SAWAQGFDETQY
V gene: TRBV12-3/TRBV12-4; CDR3 protein: ASSLTGTGAF